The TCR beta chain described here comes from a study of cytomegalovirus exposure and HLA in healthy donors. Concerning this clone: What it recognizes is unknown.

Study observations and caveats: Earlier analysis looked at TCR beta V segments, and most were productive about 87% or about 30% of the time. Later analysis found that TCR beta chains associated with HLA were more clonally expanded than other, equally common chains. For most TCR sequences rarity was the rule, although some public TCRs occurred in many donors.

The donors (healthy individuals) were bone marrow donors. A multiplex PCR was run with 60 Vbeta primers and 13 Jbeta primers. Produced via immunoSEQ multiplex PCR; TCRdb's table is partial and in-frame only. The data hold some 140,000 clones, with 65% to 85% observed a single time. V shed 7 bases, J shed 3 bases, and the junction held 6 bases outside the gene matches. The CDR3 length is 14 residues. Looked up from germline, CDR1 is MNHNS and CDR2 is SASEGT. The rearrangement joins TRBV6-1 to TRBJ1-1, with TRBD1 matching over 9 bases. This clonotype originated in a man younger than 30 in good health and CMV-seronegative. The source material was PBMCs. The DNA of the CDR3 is TGTGCCAGCAATTCGGGACAGGGACACACTGAAGCTTTCTTT. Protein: CASNSGQGHTEAFF.